A single sample is the source of the 4 T cell receptor beta chains below, sequenced in a study of T cell responses to AZD1222 COVID-19 vaccine. Produced via immunoSEQ multiplex PCR; TCRdb's table is partial and in-frame only. The data contain about 110,000 clones, just under 95% of them singletons. The sequences come from peripheral blood, collected 28 days after the second AZD1222 dose. These receptors all come from an adult who received the AZD1222 COVID-19 vaccine.

This sequence joins TRBV13 and TRBJ1-5; D not resolved. The V end lost 5 bases, the J end lost 3 bases, and 8 bases lay between the germline ends. Germline lookup yields CDR1 PRHDT and CDR2 FYEKMQ (reference sequence). The CDR3 contains 13 residues. The CDR3 DNA sequence: TGTGCCAGCAGCAGGAGAGACAATCAGCCCCAGCATTTT. Residues: CASSRRDNQPQHF.

The chain combines TRBV6-2 or TRBV6-3 with TRBJ1-3, with 8 bases identical to TRBD1. Germline CDR1 is MNHEY and CDR2 is SVGEGT. The CDR3 is made up of 17 amino acids. J was trimmed by 4 bases and V by 2 bases; bases with no gene match: 10. CDR3 sequence (DNA): TGTGCCAGCAGTTACCGGCTGCGACAGGGGCCCGGAAACACCATATATTTT. Its translation is CASSYRLRQGPGNTIYF.

V gene TRBV5-1 combines with J gene TRBJ2-7; D is possibly TRBD1 or TRBD2 (6 bases each). This CDR3 is 13 amino acids long. Germline-derived CDR1 and CDR2 are SGHRS and YFSETQ. Trimming took off 0 bases at V and 3 bases at J, with 7 bases between the two ends. The CDR3 sequence: CASSLEGGYEQYF. The CDR3 nucleotides read TGCGCCAGCAGCTTGGAGGGGGGCTACGAGCAGTACTTC.

The chain carries TRBV9 and TRBJ1-1, with a tentative D call TRBD1 (6 bases). Germline V gene lookup returns CDR1 SGDLS and CDR2 YYNGEE. The CDR3 has 14 residues. Trimming removed 4 bases at V and 4 bases at J, with 14 bases between. CDR3 loop: CASSPNRVSTEAFF. In nucleotides, the CDR3 is TGTGCCAGCAGCCCGAACAGGGTGAGCACTGAAGCTTTCTTT.